Listed below are T cell receptor beta chains from one sample, sequenced in a study of T cell responses to AZD1222 COVID-19 vaccine. Clones were read by immunoSEQ multiplex PCR, and TCRdb kept only the in-frame ones, dropping some. The sample records fewer than 130,000 clones, about 81% being singletons. The material was peripheral blood, obtained on day 0 of AZD1222 vaccination. These receptors were obtained from an adult in good health. Each CDR3 is given with its conserved first and last residue. D genes are given only for firm matches. Rows give clone size only sometimes, using once, few, many, or a class for an expanded clone.

clone_size: .
j_call: TRBJ1-2
d_call: .
v_call: TRBV18
cdr3_nt: TGTGCCAGCTCACCACAACTGGGGGACACGGATGGCTACACCTTC
cdr3_aa: CASSPQLGDTDGYTF

clone_size: .
j_call: TRBJ2-1
d_call: TRBD2
v_call: TRBV19
cdr3_nt: TGTGCCAGTAGTGTTCAATTCGGGGGGGGCGAGCAGTTCTTC
cdr3_aa: CASSVQFGGGEQFF

clone_size: .
j_call: TRBJ2-5
d_call: .
v_call: TRBV5-1
cdr3_nt: TGCGCCAGCAGCTTGGTTGCTTTAGAAGAGACCCAGTACTTC
cdr3_aa: CASSLVALEETQYF

clone_size: once
j_call: TRBJ1-1
d_call: .
v_call: TRBV6-4
cdr3_nt: TGTGCCAGCAGTGCCGGACAGAACACTGAAGCTTTCTTT
cdr3_aa: CASSAGQNTEAFF

clone_size: few
j_call: TRBJ2-1
d_call: .
v_call: TRBV5-4
cdr3_nt: TGTGCCAGCAGCTTTTCAGGGGCCAATGAGCAGTTCTTC
cdr3_aa: CASSFSGANEQFF

clone_size: .
j_call: TRBJ2-7
d_call: .
v_call: TRBV6-2/TRBV6-3
cdr3_nt: TGTGCCAGCAGTTACAGCAGGGCCTACTACGAGCAGTACTTC
cdr3_aa: CASSYSRAYYEQYF

clone_size: .
j_call: TRBJ2-7
d_call: TRBD1
v_call: TRBV9
cdr3_nt: TGTGCCAGCAGCGGACGACAGGGGACCTACGAGCAGTACTTC
cdr3_aa: CASSGRQGTYEQYF

clone_size: .
j_call: TRBJ2-7
d_call: .
v_call: TRBV30
cdr3_nt: TGTGCCTGGAGCAGTGGTCTTCAGGGGCACGAGCAGTACTTC
cdr3_aa: CAWSSGLQGHEQYF

clone_size: .
j_call: TRBJ1-1
d_call: .
v_call: TRBV7-9
cdr3_nt: TGTGCCAGCAGCTTTACAGGGATGAACACTGAAGCTTTCTTT
cdr3_aa: CASSFTGMNTEAFF

clone_size: .
j_call: TRBJ2-1
d_call: TRBD2
v_call: TRBV9
cdr3_nt: TGTGCCAGCAGCCCTAGCGGGAACTACAATGAGCAGTTCTTC
cdr3_aa: CASSPSGNYNEQFF

clone_size: once
j_call: TRBJ1-6
d_call: .
v_call: TRBV6-5
cdr3_nt: TGTGCCAGCAGACGAAACAGGGACTCACCCCTCCACTTT
cdr3_aa: CASRRNRDSPLHF

clone_size: .
j_call: TRBJ1-3
d_call: .
v_call: TRBV20-1
cdr3_nt: TGCAGTGCTAGTTGGGGGGGCTCTGGAAACACCATATATTTT
cdr3_aa: CSASWGGSGNTIYF

clone_size: .
j_call: TRBJ2-1
d_call: TRBD2
v_call: TRBV11-2
cdr3_nt: TGTGCCAGCAGCCCCCGGACTAGCGTGACGGGCTACAATGAGCAGTTCTTC
cdr3_aa: CASSPRTSVTGYNEQFF

clone_size: .
j_call: TRBJ1-1
d_call: .
v_call: TRBV10-1
cdr3_nt: TGCGCCAGCAGTCAACAGAGGAACACTGAAGCTTTCTTT
cdr3_aa: CASSQQRNTEAFF

clone_size: .
j_call: TRBJ1-6
d_call: TRBD1
v_call: TRBV27
cdr3_nt: TGTGCCAGCAGTTTATATTCCGCAGGGGGGAATTCACCCCTCCACTTT
cdr3_aa: CASSLYSAGGNSPLHF

clone_size: .
j_call: TRBJ1-1
d_call: .
v_call: TRBV28
cdr3_nt: TGTGCCAGCAGTTTAGGGGACATGAACACTGAAGCTTTCTTT
cdr3_aa: CASSLGDMNTEAFF

clone_size: .
j_call: TRBJ1-1
d_call: .
v_call: TRBV27
cdr3_nt: TGTGCCAGCAGTCCGGGACTTACCCGCGGGAACACTGAAGCTTTCTTT
cdr3_aa: CASSPGLTRGNTEAFF

clone_size: .
j_call: TRBJ2-7
d_call: TRBD2
v_call: TRBV30
cdr3_nt: TGTGCCTGGAGGCGGGGGGAAAACTACGAGCAGTACTTC
cdr3_aa: CAWRRGENYEQYF

clone_size: .
j_call: TRBJ1-5
d_call: .
v_call: TRBV6-1
cdr3_nt: TGTGCCAGCAGTGAAGCGAGGAGAAGCAATCAGCCCCAGCATTTT
cdr3_aa: CASSEARRSNQPQHF

clone_size: .
j_call: TRBJ2-3
d_call: TRBD1
v_call: TRBV5-1
cdr3_nt: TGCGCCAGCAGCCCGCAACCGGGACAGGCCACAGATACGCAGTATTTT
cdr3_aa: CASSPQPGQATDTQYF

clone_size: .
j_call: TRBJ1-3
d_call: .
v_call: TRBV3-1/TRBV3-2
cdr3_nt: TGTGCCAGCAGCCAAGCCCCACGGAACTCTGGAAACACCATATATTTT
cdr3_aa: CASSQAPRNSGNTIYF

clone_size: .
j_call: TRBJ2-3
d_call: .
v_call: TRBV19
cdr3_nt: TGTGCCAGTAAGGGGGGGCAGGGAAGAAATACGCAGTATTTT
cdr3_aa: CASKGGQGRNTQYF

clone_size: .
j_call: TRBJ1-2
d_call: .
v_call: TRBV6-5
cdr3_nt: TGTGCCAGCATCCACAGCTATGGCTACACCTTC
cdr3_aa: CASIHSYGYTF

clone_size: .
j_call: TRBJ1-2
d_call: .
v_call: TRBV14
cdr3_nt: TGTGCCAGCAGCCCCCTCGGGGCAGGGCCTTATGGCTACACCTTC
cdr3_aa: CASSPLGAGPYGYTF

clone_size: .
j_call: TRBJ2-3
d_call: TRBD2
v_call: TRBV7-3
cdr3_nt: TGTGCCAGCAGTTTCGGGCGGGGAGGGAGAGAAGATACGCAGTATTTT
cdr3_aa: CASSFGRGGREDTQYF

clone_size: .
j_call: TRBJ1-2
d_call: .
v_call: TRBV9
cdr3_nt: TGTGCCAGCAGCCCCGGGTCCGCCTCAATGGATGGCTACACCTTC
cdr3_aa: CASSPGSASMDGYTF

clone_size: few
j_call: TRBJ1-3
d_call: .
v_call: TRBV3-1/TRBV3-2
cdr3_nt: TGTGCCACCATGAGCTCTGGAAACACCATATATTTT
cdr3_aa: CATMSSGNTIYF

clone_size: .
j_call: TRBJ2-2
d_call: TRBD1
v_call: TRBV6-6
cdr3_nt: TGTGCCAGCAGTCCGGACAGGAGGAACACCGGGGAGCTGTTTTTT
cdr3_aa: CASSPDRRNTGELFF

clone_size: .
j_call: TRBJ2-7
d_call: .
v_call: TRBV30
cdr3_nt: TGTGCCTGGAGCCGTGGAGGGGGATCTGACGAGCAGTACTTC
cdr3_aa: CAWSRGGGSDEQYF

clone_size: .
j_call: TRBJ1-2
d_call: .
v_call: TRBV6-5
cdr3_nt: TGTGCCAGCAGCCCACAGGGCTATGGCTACACCTTC
cdr3_aa: CASSPQGYGYTF

clone_size: once
j_call: TRBJ1-2
d_call: TRBD1
v_call: TRBV7-2
cdr3_nt: TGTGCCAGCAGCTTAGGAGGTGGAGGGGGCGGCTACACCTTC
cdr3_aa: CASSLGGGGGGYTF

clone_size: .
j_call: TRBJ2-1
d_call: .
v_call: TRBV27
cdr3_nt: TGTGCCAGCAGTTTTCGAGGATACAATGAGCAGTTCTTC
cdr3_aa: CASSFRGYNEQFF

clone_size: .
j_call: TRBJ2-1
d_call: .
v_call: TRBV13
cdr3_nt: TGTGCCAGCACTGATATAGTAAGGCCGACCACGAGTAAGCAGTTCTTC
cdr3_aa: CASTDIVRPTTSKQFF

clone_size: .
j_call: TRBJ2-7
d_call: .
v_call: TRBV6-2/TRBV6-3
cdr3_nt: TGTGCCAGCAGTTATGGACACTCCTACGAGCAGTACTTC
cdr3_aa: CASSYGHSYEQYF

clone_size: .
j_call: TRBJ2-3
d_call: TRBD2
v_call: TRBV6-2/TRBV6-3
cdr3_nt: TGTGCCAGCAGTTCCCGCAGGCGGGGGAGCACAGATACGCAGTATTTT
cdr3_aa: CASSSRRRGSTDTQYF

clone_size: .
j_call: TRBJ2-3
d_call: .
v_call: TRBV5-4
cdr3_nt: TGTGCCAGCAGCACCCGCGGCTCCACGCAGTATTTT
cdr3_aa: CASSTRGSTQYF

clone_size: few
j_call: TRBJ1-1
d_call: .
v_call: TRBV12-3/TRBV12-4
cdr3_nt: TGTGCCAGCAGTCTCGAATTTGTGACTGAAGCTTTCTTT
cdr3_aa: CASSLEFVTEAFF

clone_size: .
j_call: TRBJ2-7
d_call: .
v_call: TRBV18
cdr3_nt: TGTGCCAGCTCCCGCCTGACGGGGCGGGACGAGCAGTACTTC
cdr3_aa: CASSRLTGRDEQYF

clone_size: .
j_call: TRBJ2-7
d_call: .
v_call: TRBV27
cdr3_nt: TGTGCCAGCAGTTCCCGACCGGGTCCCTCCTACGAGCAGTACTTC
cdr3_aa: CASSSRPGPSYEQYF

clone_size: .
j_call: TRBJ1-1
d_call: .
v_call: TRBV5-6
cdr3_nt: TGTGCCAGCAGCTTGGGACCCCCTGTCAGGTCCACTGAAGCTTTCTTT
cdr3_aa: CASSLGPPVRSTEAFF

clone_size: .
j_call: TRBJ1-2
d_call: TRBD1
v_call: TRBV3-1/TRBV3-2
cdr3_nt: TGTGCCAGCAGCCAAGATGGTGCAGGGGGCGTAGGTGGCTACACCTTC
cdr3_aa: CASSQDGAGGVGGYTF

clone_size: .
j_call: TRBJ2-5
d_call: TRBD1
v_call: TRBV5-4
cdr3_nt: TGTGCCAGCAGCTTGGGTACGACAGGGGGACAAGAGACCCAGTACTTC
cdr3_aa: CASSLGTTGGQETQYF

clone_size: few
j_call: TRBJ2-4
d_call: TRBD2
v_call: TRBV6-2/TRBV6-3
cdr3_nt: TGTGCCAGCAGTGGGGACTTTAGCGGGGGGGCTCGGTACATTCAGTACTTC
cdr3_aa: CASSGDFSGGARYIQYF

clone_size: .
j_call: TRBJ1-5
d_call: .
v_call: TRBV6-5
cdr3_nt: TGTGCCAGCAGTTACGGGGGTGGCAATCAGCCCCAGCATTTT
cdr3_aa: CASSYGGGNQPQHF

clone_size: .
j_call: TRBJ2-3
d_call: TRBD2
v_call: TRBV5-4
cdr3_nt: TGTGCCAGCAGCTCAAAAACTAGCGGGGGCACAGATACGCAGTATTTT
cdr3_aa: CASSSKTSGGTDTQYF

clone_size: .
j_call: TRBJ1-5
d_call: TRBD1
v_call: TRBV24-1
cdr3_nt: TGTGCCACCAGTGATTCCGGGACAGGGGGTAAGCCCCAGCATTTT
cdr3_aa: CATSDSGTGGKPQHF